This is a list of T cell receptor beta chains from one sample in a study of radiotherapy plus CTLA-4 blockade in lung cancer. TCRdb's table, derived via immunoSEQ multiplex PCR, lists solely in-frame clones and lacks some. The data contain about 15,000 clones, over 75% of them singletons. The sample in question was peripheral blood, obtained from a patient treated with radiotherapy plus ipilimumab. Source of these receptors: a human donor with non-small cell lung cancer that progressed on radiotherapy plus ipilimumab. Some clones in this sample may be carry-over from other donors' samples. The CDR3 runs from the conserved cysteine through the conserved F or W.

J: TRBJ2-6; V: TRBV28; CDR3: CASSSTARRDSGANVLTF
J: TRBJ2-7; V: TRBV5-1; CDR3: CASSSTTGLYEQYF
J: TRBJ2-1; V: TRBV7-7; CDR3: CASSSTSGSSYNEQFF
J: TRBJ2-3; V: TRBV15; CDR3: CATGGSGSTDTQYF
J: TRBJ2-5; V: TRBV7-2; CDR3: CASSFPWDTQETQYF
J: TRBJ2-3; V: TRBV7-6; CDR3: CASSLVSGGAGTDTQYF
J: TRBJ1-1; V: TRBV12-5; CDR3: CASALDSQKAFF
J: TRBJ1-4; V: TRBV5-1; CDR3: CASSLQGPAGKLFF
J: TRBJ2-3; V: TRBV5-4; CDR3: CASTDGRAGRDTQYF
J: TRBJ2-1; V: TRBV29-1; CDR3: CSVRGTSGRGRYNEQFF
J: TRBJ1-5; V: TRBV9; CDR3: CASSEGFVRNQPQHF
J: TRBJ1-1; V: TRBV6-6; CDR3: CASSYLTGGTEAFF
J: TRBJ2-5; V: TRBV5-1; CDR3: CASSLGDLQETQYF
J: TRBJ2-3; V: TRBV4-3; CDR3: CASSQDVSGPSDTQYF
J: TRBJ2-1; V: TRBV28; CDR3: CASRTHSTGGHNEQFF
J: TRBJ1-1; V: TRBV7-2; CDR3: CASSLFWRNTEAFF
J: TRBJ1-4; V: TRBV2; CDR3: CASKQTNEKLFF
J: TRBJ2-1; V: TRBV28; CDR3: CASSLGTGLGEQFF
J: TRBJ2-6; V: TRBV7-2; CDR3: CAGRSGANVLTF
J: TRBJ2-3; V: TRBV10-3; CDR3: CAISGTSGVGTDTQYF
J: TRBJ2-6; V: TRBV7-2; CDR3: CASGGGGPGANVLTF
J: TRBJ2-7; V: TRBV6-5; CDR3: CASSGASYEQYF
J: TRBJ2-1; V: TRBV4-1; CDR3: CASSQDSGLTGKSSYNEQFF
J: TRBJ2-1; V: TRBV5-1; CDR3: CASSLGGLASREQFF
J: TRBJ1-2; V: TRBV18; CDR3: CASHDRMTGYTF
J: TRBJ2-5; V: TRBV2; CDR3: CASSTNQETQYF
J: TRBJ2-3; V: TRBV2; CDR3: CASSLQGVDTQYF
J: TRBJ2-1; V: TRBV6-1; CDR3: CASSEWGETSASDEQFF
J: TRBJ1-6; V: TRBV27; CDR3: CASSFNTETYNSPLHF
J: TRBJ2-7; V: TRBV7-9; CDR3: CASSTGQGAIREQYF
J: TRBJ2-1; V: TRBV25-1; CDR3: CASSEGGGAYNEQFF
J: TRBJ2-3; V: TRBV6-1; CDR3: CASSERWEGDTQYF
J: TRBJ2-3; V: TRBV2; CDR3: CASRLTSDTQYF
J: TRBJ1-6; V: TRBV5-1; CDR3: CASSPGQGGLNSPLHF
J: TRBJ2-3; V: TRBV27; CDR3: CASSQAPTGLTDTQYF
J: TRBJ2-1; V: TRBV4-3; CDR3: CASSLPSGGAYNEQFF
J: TRBJ2-3; V: TRBV5-4; CDR3: CASSYTSGTTDTQYF
J: TRBJ2-3; V: TRBV10-3; CDR3: CAISRGASRTDTQYF
J: TRBJ2-7; V: TRBV28; CDR3: CASRLGRAYEQYF
J: TRBJ1-1; V: TRBV5-1; CDR3: CASSLGGGGRGEAFF
J: TRBJ1-1; V: TRBV27; CDR3: CASSFRTTDTEAFF
J: TRBJ1-3; V: TRBV20-1; CDR3: CSADRGNTIYF
J: TRBJ2-1; V: TRBV2; CDR3: CASPPEQYNEQFF
J: TRBJ1-1; V: TRBV4-1; CDR3: CASSQIGGLGGDTEAFF
J: TRBJ1-4; V: TRBV5-1; CDR3: CASSLMTGNEKLFF
J: TRBJ2-3; V: TRBV2; CDR3: CASRRGGFSTDTQYF
J: TRBJ2-6; V: TRBV6-6; CDR3: CASSPTGASGANVLTF
J: TRBJ1-4; V: TRBV13; CDR3: CASSPSRMMRGEKLFF
J: .; V: TRBV2; CDR3: CASSDRLAENYEQYF
J: TRBJ2-3; V: TRBV10-1; CDR3: CASSEGGDTQYF
J: TRBJ2-1; V: TRBV7-2; CDR3: CASSLLVSGFNEQFF
J: TRBJ2-2; V: TRBV5-5; CDR3: CASSLVGQATGELFF
J: TRBJ1-4; V: TRBV4-1; CDR3: CASSQVTSAGEKLFF
J: TRBJ1-1; V: TRBV18; CDR3: CASSPGGQDTEAFF